In this sample, the clone carrying this T cell receptor (beta chain) turned up many times. The data originate from a study of T-cell reconstitution after alpha-beta-depleted transplantation in children. During its preparation, the TCRbeta library received unique molecular identifiers. MiXCR was run by TCRdb on the PCR reads, yielding one entry per CDR3 protein. The data show about 350,000 distinct CDR3 sequences, 15% to 20% seen once. The CDR3 is made up of 15 amino acids. V lost 3 bases and J lost 0, with 9 bases in between. Looked up from germline, CDR1 is SEHNR and CDR2 is FQNEAQ (reference sequence).

The genes are TRBV7-9 and TRBJ2-1, with D tentatively TRBD1 (6 bases). Material: PBMCs, mostly from graft donor cells, obtained 360 days after TCRalphabeta/CD19-depleted stem cell transplant. This receptor was identified in a male patient aged 2-15 years who had a stem cell transplant for acute lymphoblastic leukemia, so the T cells may come from the graft donor. CDR3 residues: CASSFGGPSYNEQFF. CDR3 DNA: TGTGCCAGCAGCTTTGGGGGCCCCTCCTACAATGAGCAGTTCTTC.